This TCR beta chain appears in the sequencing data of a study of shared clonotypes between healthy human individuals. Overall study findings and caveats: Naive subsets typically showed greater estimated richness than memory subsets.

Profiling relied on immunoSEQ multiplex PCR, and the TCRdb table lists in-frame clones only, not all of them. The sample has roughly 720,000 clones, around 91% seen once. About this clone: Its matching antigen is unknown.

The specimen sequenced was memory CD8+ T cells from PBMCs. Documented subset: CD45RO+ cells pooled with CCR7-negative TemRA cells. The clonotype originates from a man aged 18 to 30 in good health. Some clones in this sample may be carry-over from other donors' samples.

CDR3 region: CASSFPGWNEGTEAFF. The CDR3 DNA reads as TGTGCCAGCAGCTTCCCGGGCTGGAACGAGGGGACTGAAGCTTTCTTT. The V call is TRBV5-4, the J call TRBJ1-1; TRBD1 might be the D (5 bases). This CDR3 has 16 residues. The germline V gene has CDR1 SGHNT and CDR2 YYREEE (reference sequence). Trimming cost V 2 bases and J 5 bases, with 19 bases left between them. Together with reference TRBV5-4 and TRBJ1-1, the CDR3 gives the full variable domain: ETGVTQSPTHLIKTRGQQVTLRCSSQSGHNTVSWYQQALGQGPQFIFQYYREEENGRGNFPPRFSGLQFPNYSSELNVNALELDDSALYLCASSFPGWNEGTEAFFGQGTRLTVV.